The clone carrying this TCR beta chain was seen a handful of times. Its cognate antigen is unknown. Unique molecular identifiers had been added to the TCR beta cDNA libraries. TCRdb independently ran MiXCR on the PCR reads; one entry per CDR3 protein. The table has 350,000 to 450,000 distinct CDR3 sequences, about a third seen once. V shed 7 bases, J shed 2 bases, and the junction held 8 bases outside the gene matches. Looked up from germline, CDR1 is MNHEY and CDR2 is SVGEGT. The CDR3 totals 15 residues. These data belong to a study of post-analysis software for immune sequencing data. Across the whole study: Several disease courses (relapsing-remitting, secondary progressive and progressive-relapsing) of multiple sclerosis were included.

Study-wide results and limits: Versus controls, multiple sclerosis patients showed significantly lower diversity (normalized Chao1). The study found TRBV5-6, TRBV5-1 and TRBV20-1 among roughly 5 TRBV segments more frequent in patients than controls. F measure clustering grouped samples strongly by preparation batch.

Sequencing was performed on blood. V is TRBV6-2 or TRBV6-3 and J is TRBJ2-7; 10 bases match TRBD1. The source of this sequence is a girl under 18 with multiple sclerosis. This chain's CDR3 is CASTYRGQGTYEQYF. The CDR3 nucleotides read TGTGCCAGCACCTACAGGGGACAGGGGACCTACGAGCAGTACTTC.